This T cell receptor (beta chain) originates from a study of blood T cells in healthy people across ages. A second PCR, run for 7 to 11 cycles, used a sample-barcoded 5' primer plus a J-beta primer mix. Researchers report that a template-switch adaptor with 12 random nucleotides tagged each cDNA molecule. Paired-end reads containing CDR3 totaled no fewer than 2.5 million for each sample. TCRdb re-called the 5' RACE reads with MiXCR, one entry per CDR3 protein. The data show roughly 800,000 distinct CDR3 sequences, over 45% seen once. CDR3 length equals 15 residues. Germline trimming cut 2 bases from V and 1 base from J; bases unmatched to any gene: 1. The germline gives CDR1 MNHNS, CDR2 SASEGT.

This TCR came from a man younger than 40 in good health. The V call is TRBV6-1, the J call TRBJ1-1; 10 positions agree with TRBD1. The sample comprised blood. CDR3 sequence reads: CASSEWDRGNTEAFF. The CDR3 DNA follows: TGTGCCAGCAGTGAATGGGACAGGGGGAACACTGAAGCTTTCTTT.